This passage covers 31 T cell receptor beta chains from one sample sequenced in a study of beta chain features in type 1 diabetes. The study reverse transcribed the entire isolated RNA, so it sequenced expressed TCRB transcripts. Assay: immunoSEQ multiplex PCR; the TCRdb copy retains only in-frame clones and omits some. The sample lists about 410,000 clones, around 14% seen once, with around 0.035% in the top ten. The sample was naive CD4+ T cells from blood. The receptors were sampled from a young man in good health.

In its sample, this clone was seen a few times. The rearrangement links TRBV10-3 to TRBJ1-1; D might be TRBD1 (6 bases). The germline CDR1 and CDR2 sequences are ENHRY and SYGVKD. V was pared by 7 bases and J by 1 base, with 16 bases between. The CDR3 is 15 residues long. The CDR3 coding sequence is TGTGCCATCACCGAATCTCAGGGGAGGAACACTGAAGCTTTCTTT. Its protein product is CAITESQGRNTEAFF.

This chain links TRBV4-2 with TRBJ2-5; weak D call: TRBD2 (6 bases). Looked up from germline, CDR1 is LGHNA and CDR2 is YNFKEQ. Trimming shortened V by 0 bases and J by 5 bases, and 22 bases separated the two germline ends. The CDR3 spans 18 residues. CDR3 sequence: CASSQDRKWGEHGETQYF. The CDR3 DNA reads TGTGCCAGCAGCCAAGACCGCAAGTGGGGGGAACACGGGGAGACCCAGTACTTC.

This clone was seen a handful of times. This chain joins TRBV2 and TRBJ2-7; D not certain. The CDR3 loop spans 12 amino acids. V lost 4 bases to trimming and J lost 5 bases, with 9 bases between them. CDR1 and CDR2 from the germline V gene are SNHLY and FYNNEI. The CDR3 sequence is CASSARKNEQYF. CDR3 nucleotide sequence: TGTGCCAGCAGTGCTAGAAAGAACGAGCAGTACTTC.

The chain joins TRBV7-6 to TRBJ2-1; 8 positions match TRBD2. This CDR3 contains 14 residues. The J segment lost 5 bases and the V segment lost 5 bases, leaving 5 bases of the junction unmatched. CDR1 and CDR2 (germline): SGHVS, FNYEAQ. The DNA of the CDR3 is TGTGCCAGCAGCAGCGGGGGACTAAACAATGAGCAGTTCTTC. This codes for CASSSGGLNNEQFF.

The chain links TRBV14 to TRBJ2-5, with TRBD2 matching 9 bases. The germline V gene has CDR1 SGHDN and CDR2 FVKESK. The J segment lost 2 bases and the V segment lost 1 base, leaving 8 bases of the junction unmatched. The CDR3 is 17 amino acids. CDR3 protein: CASSQALSGGFQETQYF. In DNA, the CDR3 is TGTGCCAGCAGCCAAGCACTTAGCGGGGGTTTTCAAGAGACCCAGTACTTC.

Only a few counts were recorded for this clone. In nucleotides, the CDR3 is TGCAGTACCGGCCGTGGCGGGAGTAGGTTCTTC. It specifies CSTGRGGSRFF. The rearrangement joins TRBV20-1 to TRBJ2-1; 7 bases match TRBD2. The CDR3 runs 11 residues. CDR1 DFQATT and CDR2 SNEGSKA come from the germline V gene (reference sequence). V shed 8 bases and J 15 bases; nucleotides not matched to a gene: 13.

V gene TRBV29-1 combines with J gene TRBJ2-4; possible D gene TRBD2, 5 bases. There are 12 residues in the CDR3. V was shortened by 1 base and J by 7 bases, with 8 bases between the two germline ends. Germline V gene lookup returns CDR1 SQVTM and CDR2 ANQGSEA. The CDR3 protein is CSVEVGGNIQYF. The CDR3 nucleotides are TGCAGCGTTGAAGTGGGCGGGAACATTCAGTACTTC.

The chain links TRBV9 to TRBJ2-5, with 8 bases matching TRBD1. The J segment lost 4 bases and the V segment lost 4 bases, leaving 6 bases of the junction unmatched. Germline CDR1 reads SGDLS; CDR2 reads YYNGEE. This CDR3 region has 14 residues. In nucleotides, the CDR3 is TGTGCCAGCAGCCCCAGGGACAGGTCAGAGACCCAGTACTTC. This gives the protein CASSPRDRSETQYF.

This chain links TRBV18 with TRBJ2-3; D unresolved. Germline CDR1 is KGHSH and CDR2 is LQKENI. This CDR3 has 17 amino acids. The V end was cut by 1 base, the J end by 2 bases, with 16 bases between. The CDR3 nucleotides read TGTGCCAGCTCACCACTTCCGGCAAGAGGCATCACAGATACGCAGTATTTT. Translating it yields CASSPLPARGITDTQYF.

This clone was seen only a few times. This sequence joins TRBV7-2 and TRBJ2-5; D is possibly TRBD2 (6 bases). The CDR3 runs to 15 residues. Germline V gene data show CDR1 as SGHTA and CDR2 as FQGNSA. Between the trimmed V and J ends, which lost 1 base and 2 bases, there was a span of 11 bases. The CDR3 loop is CASSLGDGGQETQYF. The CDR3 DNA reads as TGTGCCAGCAGCTTAGGGGACGGGGGTCAAGAGACCCAGTACTTC.

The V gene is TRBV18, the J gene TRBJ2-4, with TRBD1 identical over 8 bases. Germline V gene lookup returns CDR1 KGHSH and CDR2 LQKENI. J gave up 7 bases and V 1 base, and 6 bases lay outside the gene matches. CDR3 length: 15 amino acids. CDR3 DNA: TGTGCCAGCTCACCACTTCAGGGGGCAGGGAACATTCAGTACTTC. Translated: CASSPLQGAGNIQYF.

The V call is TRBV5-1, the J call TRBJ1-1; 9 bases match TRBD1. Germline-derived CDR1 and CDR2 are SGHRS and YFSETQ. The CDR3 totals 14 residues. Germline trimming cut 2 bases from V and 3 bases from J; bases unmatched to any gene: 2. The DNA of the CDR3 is TGCGCCAGCAGCTTTGACAGGGGGTACACTGAAGCTTTCTTT. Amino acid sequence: CASSFDRGYTEAFF.

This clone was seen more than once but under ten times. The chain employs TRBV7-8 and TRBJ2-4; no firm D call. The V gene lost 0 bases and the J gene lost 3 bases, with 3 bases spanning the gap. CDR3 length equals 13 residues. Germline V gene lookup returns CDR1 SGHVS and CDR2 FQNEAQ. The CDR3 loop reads CASSLAGKNIQYF. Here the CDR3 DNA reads TGTGCCAGCAGCTTAGCCGGCAAAAACATTCAGTACTTC.

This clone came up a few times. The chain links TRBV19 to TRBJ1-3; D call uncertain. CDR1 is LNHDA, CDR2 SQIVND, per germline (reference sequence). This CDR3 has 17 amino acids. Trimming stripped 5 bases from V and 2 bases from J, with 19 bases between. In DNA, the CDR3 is TGTGCCAGTAGTGGGTGGGCCAGCAAGTCGACTGGAAACACCATATATTTT. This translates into CASSGWASKSTGNTIYF. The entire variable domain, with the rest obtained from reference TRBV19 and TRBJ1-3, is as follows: DGGITQSPKYLFRKEGQNVTLSCEQNLNHDAMYWYRQDPGQGLRLIYYSQIVNDFQKGDIAEGYSVSREKKESFPLTVTSAQKNPTAFYLCASSGWASKSTGNTIYFGEGSWLTVV.

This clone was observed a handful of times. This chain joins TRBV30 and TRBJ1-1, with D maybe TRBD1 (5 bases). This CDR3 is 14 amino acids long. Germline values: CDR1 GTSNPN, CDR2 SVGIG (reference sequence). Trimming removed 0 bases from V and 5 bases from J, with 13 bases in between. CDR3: CAWSVGGISTEAFF. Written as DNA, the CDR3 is TGTGCCTGGAGTGTGGGGGGGATTTCGACTGAAGCTTTCTTT.

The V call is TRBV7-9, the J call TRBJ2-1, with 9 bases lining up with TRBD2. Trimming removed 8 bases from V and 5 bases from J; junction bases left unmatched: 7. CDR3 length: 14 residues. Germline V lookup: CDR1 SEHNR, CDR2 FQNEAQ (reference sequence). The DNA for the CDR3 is TGTGCCAGCCCCGGTTTAGCGGGAGACAATGAGCAGTTCTTC. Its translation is CASPGLAGDNEQFF.

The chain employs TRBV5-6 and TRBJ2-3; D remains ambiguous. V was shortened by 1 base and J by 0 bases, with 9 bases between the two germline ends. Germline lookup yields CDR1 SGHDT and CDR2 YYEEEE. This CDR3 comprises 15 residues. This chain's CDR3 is CASSLKGQSTDTQYF. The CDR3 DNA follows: TGTGCCAGCAGCTTGAAGGGCCAAAGCACAGATACGCAGTATTTT.

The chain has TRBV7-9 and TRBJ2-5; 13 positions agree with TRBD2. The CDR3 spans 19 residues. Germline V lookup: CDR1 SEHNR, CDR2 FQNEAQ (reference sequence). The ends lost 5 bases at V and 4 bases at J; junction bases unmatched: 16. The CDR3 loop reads CASSHRVAGTSGTRETQYF. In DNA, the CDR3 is TGTGCCAGCAGCCACCGGGTAGCCGGGACTAGCGGGACTCGAGAGACCCAGTACTTC. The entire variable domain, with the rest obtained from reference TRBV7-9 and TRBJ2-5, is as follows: DTGVSQNPRHKITKRGQNVTFRCDPISEHNRLYWYRQTLGQGPEFLTYFQNEAQLEKSRLLSDRFSAERPKGSFSTLEIQRTEQGDSAMYLCASSHRVAGTSGTRETQYFGPGTRLLVL.

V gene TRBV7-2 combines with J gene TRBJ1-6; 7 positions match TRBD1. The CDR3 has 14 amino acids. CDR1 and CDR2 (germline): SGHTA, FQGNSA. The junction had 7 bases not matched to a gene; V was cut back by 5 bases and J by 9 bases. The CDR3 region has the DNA TGTGCCAGCAGCCCAGGGACAGCCGCTTCACCCCTCCACTTT. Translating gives CASSPGTAASPLHF.

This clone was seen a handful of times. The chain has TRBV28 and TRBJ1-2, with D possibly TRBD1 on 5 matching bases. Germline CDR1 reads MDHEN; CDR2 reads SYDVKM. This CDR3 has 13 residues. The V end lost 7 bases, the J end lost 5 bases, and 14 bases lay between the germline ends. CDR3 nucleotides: TGTGCCAGCAAGGGGAATACATGGTATGGCTACACCTTC. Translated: CASKGNTWYGYTF.

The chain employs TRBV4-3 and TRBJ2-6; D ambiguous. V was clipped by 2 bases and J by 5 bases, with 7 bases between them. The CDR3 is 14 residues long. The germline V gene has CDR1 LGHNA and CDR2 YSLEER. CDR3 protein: CASSQITRANVLTF. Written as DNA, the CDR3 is TGCGCCAGCAGCCAAATCACACGGGCCAACGTCCTGACTTTC.

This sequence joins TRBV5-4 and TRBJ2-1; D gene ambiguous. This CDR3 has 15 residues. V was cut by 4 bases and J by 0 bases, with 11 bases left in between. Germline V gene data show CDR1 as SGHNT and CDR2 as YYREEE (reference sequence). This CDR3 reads CASSVDSSSYNEQFF. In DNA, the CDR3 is TGTGCCAGCAGCGTAGACTCGAGCTCCTACAATGAGCAGTTCTTC. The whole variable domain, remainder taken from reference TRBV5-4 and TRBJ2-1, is ETGVTQSPTHLIKTRGQQVTLRCSSQSGHNTVSWYQQALGQGPQFIFQYYREEENGRGNFPPRFSGLQFPNYSSELNVNALELDDSALYLCASSVDSSSYNEQFFGPGTRLTVL.

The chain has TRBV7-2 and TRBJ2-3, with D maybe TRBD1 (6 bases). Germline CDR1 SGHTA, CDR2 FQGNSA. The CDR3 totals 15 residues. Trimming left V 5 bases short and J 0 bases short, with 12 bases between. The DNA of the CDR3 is TGTGCCAGCAGCGACAGGCTACCGAGCACAGATACGCAGTATTTT. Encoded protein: CASSDRLPSTDTQYF.

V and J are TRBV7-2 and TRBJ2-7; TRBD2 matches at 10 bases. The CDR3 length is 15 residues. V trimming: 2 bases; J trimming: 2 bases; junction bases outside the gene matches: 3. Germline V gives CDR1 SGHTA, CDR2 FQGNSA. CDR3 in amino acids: CASSLRTSGAYEQYV. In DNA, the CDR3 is TGTGCCAGCAGCTTAAGGACTAGCGGAGCCTACGAGCAGTACGTC.

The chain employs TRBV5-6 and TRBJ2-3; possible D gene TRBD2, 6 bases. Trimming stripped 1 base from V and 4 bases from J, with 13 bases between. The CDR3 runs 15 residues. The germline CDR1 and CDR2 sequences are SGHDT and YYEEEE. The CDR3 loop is CASSLWRAIADTQYF. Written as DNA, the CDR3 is TGTGCCAGCAGCTTGTGGAGGGCCATAGCAGATACGCAGTATTTT.

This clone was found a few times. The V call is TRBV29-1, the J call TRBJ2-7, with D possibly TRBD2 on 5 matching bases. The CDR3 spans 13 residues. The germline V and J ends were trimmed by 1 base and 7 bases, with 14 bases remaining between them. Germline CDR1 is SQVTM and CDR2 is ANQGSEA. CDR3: CSVEGEGWREQYF. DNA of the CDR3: TGCAGCGTTGAAGGAGAGGGTTGGAGAGAGCAGTACTTC.

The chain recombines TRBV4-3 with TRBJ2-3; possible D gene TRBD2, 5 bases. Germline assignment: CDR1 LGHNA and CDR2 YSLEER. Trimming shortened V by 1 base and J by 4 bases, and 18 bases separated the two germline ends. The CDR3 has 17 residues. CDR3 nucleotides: TGCGCCAGCAGCCAAGGACGTGCTAGCCGAATCCCAGATACGCAGTATTTT. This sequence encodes CASSQGRASRIPDTQYF.

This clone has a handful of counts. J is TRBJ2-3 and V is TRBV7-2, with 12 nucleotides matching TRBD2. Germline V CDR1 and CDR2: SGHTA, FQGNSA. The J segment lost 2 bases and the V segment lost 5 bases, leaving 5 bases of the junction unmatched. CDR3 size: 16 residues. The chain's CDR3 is CASSPRLAGDTDTQYF. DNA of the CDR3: TGTGCCAGCAGCCCTCGACTAGCGGGGGACACAGATACGCAGTATTTT.

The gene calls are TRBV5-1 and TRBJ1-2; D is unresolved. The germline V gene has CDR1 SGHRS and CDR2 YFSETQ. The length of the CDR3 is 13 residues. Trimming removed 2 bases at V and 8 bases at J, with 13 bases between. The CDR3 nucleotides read TGCGCCAGCAGCTTAGAGGGCACTAGAGGCTACACCTTC. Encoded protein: CASSLEGTRGYTF.

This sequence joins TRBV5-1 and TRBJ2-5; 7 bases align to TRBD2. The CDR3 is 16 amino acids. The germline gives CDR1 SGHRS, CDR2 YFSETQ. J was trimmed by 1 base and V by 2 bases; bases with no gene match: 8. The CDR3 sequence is CASSFGLLAGQETQYF. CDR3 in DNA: TGCGCCAGCAGCTTTGGGTTATTAGCGGGCCAAGAGACCCAGTACTTC.

The DNA for the CDR3 is TGTGCCATCAGTGAGGACAGGGGAGAGACCCAGTACTTC. This translates into CAISEDRGETQYF. J is TRBJ2-5 and V is TRBV10-3, with TRBD1 matching 8 bases. V trimming: 2 bases; J trimming: 4 bases; junction bases outside the gene matches: 0. The CDR3 sequence is 13 residues long. Germline-derived CDR1 and CDR2 are ENHRY and SYGVKD.